The T cell receptor (beta chain) described here comes from a study of breast tumors, draining lymph nodes, adjacent tissues. Notes on the study in general: That most tumor T cells come from lymph nodes remained unproven. Data fit most tumor T cells coming from lymph node, expanding in tumor. Luminal-like breast cancer showed significantly greater tumor-nontumor repertoire similarity than basal-like breast cancer did. Tumor repertoires ranked between lymph nodes and nontumor tissue in diversity, with V and J gene preferences.

This clonotype was observed many times. Its antigen is unidentified. Each CDR3 protein is one row after TCRdb ran MiXCR on the multiplex PCR reads. The table has around 300,000 distinct CDR3 sequences, around 30% seen once. CDR3 length: 15 residues. Trimming cost V 0 bases and J 1 base, with 10 bases left between them. The lymph nodes were axillary draining lymph nodes from breast cancer patients. The clonotype originates from a female donor with breast cancer. Some clones in this sample may be carry-over from other donors' samples. The sample was axillary lymph node tissue. The V call is TRBV12-3 or TRBV12-4, the J call TRBJ2-7; D may be TRBD2 (5 bases). The CDR3 coding sequence is TGTGCCAGCAGTTTAGCGGTCGGAGGTTCCTACGAGCAGTACTTC. The encoded protein is CASSLAVGGSYEQYF.